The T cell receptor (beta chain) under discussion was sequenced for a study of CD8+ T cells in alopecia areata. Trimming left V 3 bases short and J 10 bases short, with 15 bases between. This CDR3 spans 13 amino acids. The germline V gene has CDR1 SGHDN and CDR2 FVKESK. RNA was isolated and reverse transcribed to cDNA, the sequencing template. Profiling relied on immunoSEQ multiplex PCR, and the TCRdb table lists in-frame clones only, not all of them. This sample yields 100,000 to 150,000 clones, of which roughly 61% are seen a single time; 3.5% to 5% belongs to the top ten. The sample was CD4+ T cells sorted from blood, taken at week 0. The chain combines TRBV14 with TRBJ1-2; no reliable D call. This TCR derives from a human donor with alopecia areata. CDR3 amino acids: CASSQVLWAAYTF. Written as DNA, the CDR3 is TGTGCCAGCAGCCAGGTACTCTGGGCCGCCTACACCTTC.